These 32 T cell receptor beta chains share one sample of origin, sequenced in a study of T cells in Graves' hyperthyroidism and ophthalmopathy. Amplification targeted TCR beta CDR3 regions from RNA transcripts. The HTBI primer set drove a first-round RT-PCR of the TCR CDR3. MiXCR was run by TCRdb on the multiplex PCR reads, yielding one entry per CDR3 protein. Of about 500,000 distinct CDR3 sequences in the sample, 15% to 20% were seen once. The sample taken for sequencing was blood. The receptors here all came from a woman younger than 45 with Graves' ophthalmopathy.

This clonotype was observed many times. The chain couples TRBV5-1 to TRBJ2-1; D could derive from TRBD1 or TRBD2 (5 bases each). This CDR3 region has 15 residues. Germline-derived CDR1 and CDR2 are SGHRS and YFSETQ. V was clipped by 4 bases and J by 8 bases, with 19 bases between them. CDR3 sequence: CASSGRDPFMDEQFF. CDR3 DNA sequence: TGCGCCAGCAGCGGCCGGGACCCTTTTATGGATGAGCAGTTCTTC.

J is TRBJ2-1 and V is TRBV15; 11 bases fit TRBD2. V shed 5 bases, J shed 6 bases, and the junction held 6 bases outside the gene matches. Germline CDR1 reads LNHNV; CDR2 reads YYDKDF (reference sequence). The CDR3 spans 15 residues. In DNA, the CDR3 is TGTGCCACCAGCTACCCCGGGACTAGCGGCAATGAGCAGTTCTTC. Translation: CATSYPGTSGNEQFF.

This clonotype has at least ten counts. V and J are TRBV7-2 and TRBJ2-1, with 11 bases identical to TRBD2. The V segment lost 5 bases and the J segment 6 bases; nucleotides outside the gene matches: 15. Germline V gene data show CDR1 as SGHTA and CDR2 as FQGNSA. This CDR3 contains 18 residues. In DNA, the CDR3 is TGTGCCAGCAGCATCCGGGGGTTTAGCGGGAGGGCCTCCAATGAGCAGTTCTTC. It yields the protein CASSIRGFSGRASNEQFF.

The chain links TRBV24-1 to TRBJ1-4; 7 positions agree with TRBD1. Germline V CDR1 and CDR2: KGHDR, SFDVKD. CDR3 size: 16 residues. The trim removed 4 bases at V and 2 bases at J, leaving 6 bases unmatched. The CDR3 sequence is CATSESGGRTNEKLFF. CDR3 sequence (DNA): TGTGCCACCAGTGAGTCAGGGGGACGGACTAATGAAAAACTGTTTTTT.

J is TRBJ2-4 and V is TRBV12-3 or TRBV12-4; 8 bases are a match to TRBD1. CDR3 length equals 17 residues. Trimming took 6 bases from V and 0 from J; bases not matched to a gene: 10. CDR3 amino acids: CASSPVTGVLAKNIQYF. In DNA form, the CDR3 reads TGTGCCAGCAGCCCCGTGACAGGGGTTTTAGCCAAAAACATTCAGTACTTC.

This clonotype was seen only a few times. V usage is TRBV27 and J usage is TRBJ1-5; D not certain. The germline V gene has CDR1 MNHEY and CDR2 SMNVEV (reference sequence). V gave up 8 bases and J gave up 5 bases, with 16 bases separating them. The CDR3 covers 14 residues. CDR3 protein: CASGWAGDYQPQHF. Written as DNA, the CDR3 is TGTGCCAGCGGCTGGGCAGGCGATTATCAGCCCCAGCATTTT.

The chain joins TRBV28 to TRBJ2-7; D is possibly TRBD1 (5 bases). The germline V and J ends were trimmed by 6 bases and 6 bases, with 18 bases remaining between them. CDR1 is MDHEN and CDR2 is SYDVKM in the germline V gene. The CDR3 spans 14 residues. The CDR3 loop reads CASSSPSMGPEQYF. The CDR3 region has the DNA TGTGCCAGCAGCTCTCCCTCGATGGGGCCCGAGCAGTACTTC.

Many counts were recorded for this clonotype. The V call is TRBV11-2, the J call TRBJ1-2; possible D gene TRBD1, 5 bases. Germline CDR1 is SGHAT and CDR2 is FQNNGV. The germline V and J ends were trimmed by 1 base and 7 bases, with 10 bases remaining between them. This CDR3 has 13 residues. The CDR3 sequence: CASSLAGGGGYTF. As DNA, the CDR3 is TGTGCCAGCAGCTTAGCCGGTGGGGGTGGCTACACCTTC.

The J gene is TRBJ2-1, the V gene TRBV19, with D unclear. Germline V gives CDR1 LNHDA, CDR2 SQIVND (reference sequence). Trimming stripped 6 bases from V and 2 bases from J, with 14 bases between. CDR3 length equals 15 residues. The CDR3 sequence is CASSARTSPYNEQFF. The CDR3 nucleotides are TGTGCCAGTAGCGCCAGGACGAGCCCCTACAATGAGCAGTTCTTC.

This chain uses TRBV5-6 with TRBJ2-3; 8 bases align to TRBD2. Germline-derived CDR1 and CDR2 are SGHDT and YYEEEE. This CDR3 region has 15 residues. V was clipped by 4 bases and J by 0 bases; unmatched bases: 4. The CDR3 loop reads CASSPGLVSTDTQYF. The CDR3 bases are TGTGCCAGCAGCCCGGGACTAGTAAGCACAGATACGCAGTATTTT.

The chain couples TRBV7-9 to TRBJ2-1, with D unresolved. This CDR3 spans 17 amino acids. V lost 7 bases and J lost 0, with 19 bases in between. Germline loops: CDR1 SEHNR, CDR2 FQNEAQ (reference sequence). The CDR3 DNA sequence: TGTGCCAGCACCTCTCAAGAGAGAGGCCTCTCCTACAATGAGCAGTTCTTC. It specifies CASTSQERGLSYNEQFF.

This clonotype was observed many times. The chain couples TRBV7-2 to TRBJ2-1; a possible D gene is TRBD2 (7 bases). The V gene's germline CDR1 is SGHTA and CDR2 FQGNSA. V dropped 10 bases and J dropped 6 bases, with 13 bases sitting between them. The CDR3 length is 12 residues. The CDR3 sequence is CATGGFGNEQFF. For the CDR3, the DNA is TGTGCCACGGGGGGCTTCGGCAATGAGCAGTTCTTC.

This clonotype was detected ten times or more. V is TRBV20-1 and J is TRBJ1-1, with 7 bases aligning to TRBD1. Unmatched junction bases numbered 6, after V lost 6 bases and J lost 2 bases. This CDR3 has 13 residues. The germline V gene has CDR1 DFQATT and CDR2 SNEGSKA (reference sequence). The CDR3 DNA is TGCAGTGCGAGACAGGGTTTAAACACTGAAGCTTTCTTT. Amino acids: CSARQGLNTEAFF.

This clonotype was detected only a few times. This chain uses TRBV15 with TRBJ2-6; a weak D match, TRBD1 (6 bases). Germline V gene sequence: CDR1 LNHNV, CDR2 YYDKDF (reference sequence). This CDR3 is built from 17 residues. V was clipped by 0 bases and J by 3 bases, with 12 bases between them. The CDR3 region is CATSRDRGLGGANVLTF. CDR3 coding DNA: TGTGCCACCAGCAGAGACAGGGGCCTGGGTGGGGCCAACGTCCTGACTTTC.

A few counts support this clonotype. The chain employs TRBV5-5 and TRBJ2-5, with D tentatively TRBD2 (6 bases). Germline CDR1 is SGHKS and CDR2 is YYEKEE (reference sequence). V was clipped by 4 bases and J by 4 bases, with 20 bases between them. This CDR3 has 16 residues. The CDR3 DNA sequence: TGTGCCAGCAGCCCCATCGGACGGGAGTTCACAGAGACCCAGTACTTC. This translates into CASSPIGREFTETQYF.

The rearrangement links TRBV10-3 to TRBJ2-5; a weak D match, TRBD1 (6 bases). V gave up 2 bases and J gave up 3 bases, with 7 bases separating them. This CDR3 is 13 amino acids long. Per the germline V gene, CDR1 is ENHRY and CDR2 is SYGVKD. CDR3 nucleotides: TGTGCCATCAGTGAGCAGGGGAAAGAGACCCAGTACTTC. Its protein is CAISEQGKETQYF.

The V and J genes are TRBV5-1 and TRBJ2-5; maybe TRBD2 (7 bases). Trimming took off 4 bases at V and 5 bases at J, with 15 bases between the two ends. CDR1 is SGHRS, CDR2 YFSETQ, per germline. The CDR3 consists of 14 residues. CDR3 loop: CASSDFRGGETQYF. In DNA form, the CDR3 reads TGCGCCAGCAGCGACTTCAGGGGAGGGGAGACCCAGTACTTC.

This clonotype was observed many times. The chain has TRBV7-2 and TRBJ1-4; no clear D. CDR3 size: 14 residues. Trimming cost V 3 bases and J 0 bases, with 5 bases left between them. Germline values: CDR1 SGHTA, CDR2 FQGNSA. The CDR3 coding sequence is TGTGCCAGCAGCTTGCATGCAACTAATGAAAAACTGTTTTTT. Its translation is CASSLHATNEKLFF.

This rearrangement joins TRBV20-1 to TRBJ1-2, with D maybe TRBD1 (5 bases). The CDR3 runs to 14 residues. Germline CDR1 and CDR2: DFQATT and SNEGSKA (reference sequence). The V end was cut by 4 bases, the J end by 5 bases, with 17 bases between. The CDR3 region has the DNA TGCAGTGCTACCCGACAGAGCTGGGAGTATGGCTACACCTTC. It specifies CSATRQSWEYGYTF.

This clonotype was found many times. The genes are TRBV12-3 or TRBV12-4 and TRBJ2-1; maybe TRBD1 (6 bases). Trimming left V 1 base short and J 4 bases short, with 8 bases between. The CDR3 extends over 14 amino acids. CDR3 sequence reads: CASSLGTEYNEQFF. In DNA form, the CDR3 reads TGTGCCAGCAGTTTAGGGACAGAATACAATGAGCAGTTCTTC.

The CDR3, as DNA: TGTGCCAGCAGTTTAGGGGGGGGGAGGGCCAAAAACATTCAGTACTTC. Translating it yields CASSLGGGRAKNIQYF. The chain links TRBV27 to TRBJ2-4, with 7 bases fitting TRBD2. Trimming removed 2 bases from V and 1 base from J; junction bases left unmatched: 5. The CDR3 is 16 amino acids. The germline V gene has CDR1 MNHEY and CDR2 SMNVEV (reference sequence).

This clonotype was counted at least ten times. V usage is TRBV3-2 and J usage is TRBJ1-1. TRBV3-2 is termed a pseudogene. The CDR3 is made up of 14 amino acids. The DNA of the CDR3 is TGTGCCAGCAGCCAAGATGGACGGTACACTGAAGCTTTCTTT. Translating it yields CASSQDGRYTEAFF.

This chain uses TRBV6-2 or TRBV6-3 with TRBJ2-7; possible D gene TRBD1, 6 bases. CDR3 length: 18 residues. Germline V gene sequence: CDR1 MNHEY, CDR2 SVGEGT. V was clipped by 0 bases and J by 2 bases, with 20 bases between them. This CDR3 is CASSYSGQIVEVPYEQYF. The CDR3, as DNA: TGTGCCAGCAGTTACTCTGGACAGATAGTTGAGGTCCCCTACGAGCAGTACTTC.

The chain combines TRBV27 with TRBJ1-1; perhaps TRBD1 as D (5 bases). Trimming removed 6 bases at V and 1 base at J, with 15 bases between. This CDR3 comprises 15 residues. Germline V gene sequence: CDR1 MNHEY, CDR2 SMNVEV (reference sequence). The CDR3 bases are TGTGCCAGCAGGCTCCTTCAGGGACCGAACACTGAAGCTTTCTTT. The encoded protein is CASRLLQGPNTEAFF.

This clonotype turned up a few times. The chain couples TRBV28 to TRBJ2-3; perhaps TRBD2 as D (6 bases). This CDR3 contains 16 residues. Germline CDR1 is MDHEN and CDR2 is SYDVKM. The V gene lost 4 bases and the J gene lost 3 bases, with 17 bases spanning the gap. The CDR3: CASSSTGAGGTDTQYF. CDR3 nucleotide sequence: TGTGCCAGCAGTTCTACCGGGGCCGGGGGTACAGATACGCAGTATTTT.

This clonotype has ten or more counts. This chain joins TRBV2 and TRBJ1-5; D might be TRBD1 (6 bases). The CDR3 runs to 14 residues. V was cut by 5 bases and J by 5 bases, with 13 bases left in between. Germline V CDR1 and CDR2: SNHLY, FYNNEI. The CDR3 loop is CASSSGQGYQPQHF. CDR3 DNA sequence: TGTGCCAGCAGTAGTGGGCAGGGGTATCAGCCCCAGCATTTT.

This clonotype was observed at least ten times. This rearrangement joins TRBV2 to TRBJ2-7; 8 nucleotides align to TRBD2. V lost 10 bases and J lost 7; bases outside the gene matches: 12. The CDR3 runs 13 residues. Germline loops: CDR1 SNHLY, CDR2 FYNNEI. The CDR3 DNA reads TGTGCCAACCGACTAGCGCCCTATGAGGAGCAGTACTTC. Its protein is CANRLAPYEEQYF.

This chain uses TRBV11-2 with TRBJ2-1; 7 bases are shared with TRBD1. This CDR3 has 16 amino acids. Germline V gene lookup returns CDR1 SGHAT and CDR2 FQNNGV. V lost 5 bases, J lost 0 bases, and 7 bases stayed unmatched. CDR3 residues: CASSQSRDSSYNEQFF. CDR3 nucleotides: TGTGCCAGCAGCCAGAGCCGGGACAGCTCCTACAATGAGCAGTTCTTC.

Note on this clonotype: A much larger clone differs from this one at a single base, so this may be a read error. J is TRBJ2-7 and V is TRBV7-9, with 9 bases identical to TRBD2. Germline V gene data show CDR1 as SEHNR and CDR2 as FQNEAQ (reference sequence). V was pared by 2 bases and J by 2 bases, with 4 bases of the junction left unmatched. CDR3 length equals 15 residues. The CDR3 protein is CASSLKAGGTYEQYF. CDR3 DNA sequence: TGTGCCAGCAGCTTAAAGGCGGGAGGGACCTACGAGCAGTACTTC.

This clonotype was observed many times. V usage is TRBV5-1 and J usage is TRBJ2-5; D is tentatively TRBD1 or TRBD2 (5 bases each). With 4 bases removed from V and 4 bases from J, the gap between germline ends came to 14 bases. The CDR3 consists of 14 residues. Germline CDR1 reads SGHRS; CDR2 reads YFSETQ. The CDR3 DNA reads as TGCGCCAGCAGCGAATCGGGGACCACAGAGACCCAGTACTTC. Its translation: CASSESGTTETQYF.

This clonotype came up a few times. The CDR3 is CASSPGEVQETQYF. CDR3 sequence (DNA): TGTGCCAGCAGCCCCGGGGAGGTCCAAGAGACCCAGTACTTC. The chain is built from TRBV5-8 and TRBJ2-5; D possibly corresponds to TRBD2 (6 bases). The CDR3 has 14 residues. The germline gives CDR1 SGHTS, CDR2 YDEGEE. The V end was cut by 4 bases, the J end by 1 base, with 11 bases between.

In its sample, this clonotype was seen many times. V is TRBV18 and J is TRBJ1-2; 7 bases fit TRBD1. This CDR3 region has 15 residues. Trimming removed 2 bases from V and 1 base from J; junction bases left unmatched: 4. Per germline, CDR1 KGHSH and CDR2 LQKENI. CDR3 sequence: CASSPGQEFNYGYTF. The DNA of the CDR3 is TGTGCCAGCTCACCAGGACAGGAGTTTAACTATGGCTACACCTTC.